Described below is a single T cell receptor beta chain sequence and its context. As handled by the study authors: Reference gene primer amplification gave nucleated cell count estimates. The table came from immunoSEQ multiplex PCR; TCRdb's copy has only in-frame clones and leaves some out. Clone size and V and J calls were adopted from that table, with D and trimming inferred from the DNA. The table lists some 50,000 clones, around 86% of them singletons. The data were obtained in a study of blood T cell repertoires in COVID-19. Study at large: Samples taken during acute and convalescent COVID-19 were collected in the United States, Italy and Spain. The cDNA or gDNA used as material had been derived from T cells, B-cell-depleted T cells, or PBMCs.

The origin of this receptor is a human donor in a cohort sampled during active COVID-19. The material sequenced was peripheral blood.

This CDR3 reads CASNSGGGQETQYF. In DNA form, the CDR3 reads TGTGCCAGCAACTCCGGGGGGGGGCAAGAGACCCAGTACTTC. J is TRBJ2-5 and V is TRBV9; 8 bases agree with TRBD2. Germline lookup yields CDR1 SGDLS and CDR2 YYNGEE. The CDR3 extends over 14 amino acids. V trimming: 6 bases; J trimming: 2 bases; junction bases outside the gene matches: 6.